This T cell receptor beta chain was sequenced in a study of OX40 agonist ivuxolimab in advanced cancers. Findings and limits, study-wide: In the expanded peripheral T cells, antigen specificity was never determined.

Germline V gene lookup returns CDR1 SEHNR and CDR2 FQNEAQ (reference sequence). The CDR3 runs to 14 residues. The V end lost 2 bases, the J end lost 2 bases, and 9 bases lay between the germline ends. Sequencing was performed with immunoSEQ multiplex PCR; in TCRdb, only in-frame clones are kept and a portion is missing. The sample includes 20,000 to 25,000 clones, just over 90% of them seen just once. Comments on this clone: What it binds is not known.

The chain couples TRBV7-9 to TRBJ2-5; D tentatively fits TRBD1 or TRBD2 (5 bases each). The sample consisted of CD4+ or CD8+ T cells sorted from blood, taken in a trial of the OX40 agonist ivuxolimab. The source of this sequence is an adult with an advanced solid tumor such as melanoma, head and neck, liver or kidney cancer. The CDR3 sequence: CASSLTGTQETQYF. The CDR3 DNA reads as TGTGCCAGCAGCTTAACCGGGACGCAAGAGACCCAGTACTTC.